This TCR beta chain was recovered during a study of human T cells and chemical hapten exposure (dated by TCRdb to about 2021). Regarding the complete study: For sensitization, 2% DPC in acetone was applied to a 2 cm by 2 cm area of upper inner arm skin. Weekly therapeutic DPC doses were additionally applied to the scalp of patients throughout the roughly 25-week study period. Patch testing was done on the upper back using Finn chambers containing 0.01% DPC, and results were scored after 6 days according to International Contact Dermatitis Research Group standards. Alopecia areata with under or over 50% scalp involvement, alopecia totalis and alopecia universalis were represented in the patient cohort, which was mostly female. Libraries were combined into a pool for sequencing, and differences in TCR yield between samples came mainly from small differences in library volumes within the pool. Peripheral blood TCR repertoire changes were tracked in vivo in alopecia patients during primary and secondary sensitization to the hapten diphenylcyclopropenone (DPC). Patient blood was sampled pre-sensitization (week 0) and at 2, 6 and about 24 weeks after DPC sensitization. For TCR sequencing, blood came from some 31 alopecia patients at anywhere from one to four time points (pre-sensitization, 2, 6 and 24 weeks). Study-level results and caveats: Repeated subsampling changed both the strength of the expansion versus patch-test correlation and the threshold at which that correlation became significant. A positive correlation was found between the number of PT1 expanded TCRs and patch test score, with significance reached at thresholds 8, 16 and 32 but not 4. Alopecia, a presumed autoimmune disease, was present in all patients, so the immune response of the patients might differ from that of healthy individuals. Compared with pre-sensitization or healthy control sets, expanded TCRs formed significantly more large CDR3 similarity clusters, which is consistent with antigen-driven responses. DPC sensitization did not change how many TCRs were above 1 in 1000 frequency, and no evidence was found of alterations in global repertoire structure.

The label giving this sample's time point can be read as: patch test 3, about 24 weeks after DPC sensitization. The label giving this sample's treatment or condition can be read as: therapeutic diphenylcyclopropenone sensitization with weekly scalp DPC. At every patch-test visit, the blood draw took place before the patch test was put on. Patients were considered eligible if aged 18 to 70, diagnosed with alopecia and deemed suitable for DPC therapy, and patients were excluded if pregnant. Total RNA was isolated from unfractionated whole blood collected in Tempus Blood RNA tubes. V gives up 3 bases and J gives up 0 bases, and the segment between their germline ends measures 9 bases. Reading the germline V gene gives CDR1 SGHRS and CDR2 YFSETQ. From the cysteine up to the phenylalanine, the CDR3 has a length of 15 residues. The only DNA kept is the CDR3, 45 bases in frame from the first base. The library came from RACE. Data came from a NextSeq 500. During library preparation, unique molecular identifiers were attached to individual cDNA molecules so that TCRs could be counted in a quantitative, reproducible way. Both TCR alpha and TCR beta chains were sequenced from each blood RNA sample. The study's own analysis went as follows. A median of roughly 98,000 TCRs per sample was observed, with a range of 23,224 to 690,600. V, J and CDR3 annotation of the TCR reads was performed with the Decombinator software suite. Every sample was subsampled to the same number of TCRs (28,000) for the PS versus PT1 abundance plots. TCRs were defined as expanded if absent before sensitization and observed at least eight times at the 2-week time point. The public reads were reanalyzed by TCRdb: fastp trimming at Q25, MiXCR alignment, in-frame beta chains only. Rows are unified per CDR3 protein, each entry keeping the most common DNA and genes. TCRdb, not the authors, supplied the V and J calls. This sample gives 110,000 or so distinct CDR3 sequences in total; less than 45% of them show up just once. The ten largest make up more than 2.5% of the sample.

Concerning this clonotype itself: Its antigen is not yet known. No much larger clonotype is one base removed from it; base qualities were not supplied.

The receptor was derived from a man between 35 and 55 years old with alopecia areata. Some clones in this sample may be carry-over from other donors' samples. The chain joins TRBV5-1 to TRBJ2-2; D gene: possibly TRBD1, on 6 matching bases. The sample here was whole blood, taken in connection with sensitization to the hapten diphenylcyclopropenone (DPC). The CDR3 protein sequence reads: CASSSGQANTGELFF. The sequence in DNA is TGCGCCAGCAGCTCGGGACAAGCGAACACCGGGGAGCTGTTTTTT.